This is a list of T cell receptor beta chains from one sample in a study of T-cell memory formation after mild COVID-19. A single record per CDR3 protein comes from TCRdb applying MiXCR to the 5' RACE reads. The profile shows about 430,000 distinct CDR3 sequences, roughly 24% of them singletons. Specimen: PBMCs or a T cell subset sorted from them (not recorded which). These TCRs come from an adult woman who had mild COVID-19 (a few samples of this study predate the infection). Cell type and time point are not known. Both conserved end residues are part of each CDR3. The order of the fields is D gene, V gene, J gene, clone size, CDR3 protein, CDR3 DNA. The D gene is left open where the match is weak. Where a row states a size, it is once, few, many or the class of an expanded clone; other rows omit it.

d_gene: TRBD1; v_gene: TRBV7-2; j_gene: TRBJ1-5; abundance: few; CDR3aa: CASSLGQRHQPQHF; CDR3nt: TGTGCCAGCAGCTTGGGACAGCGACATCAGCCCCAGCATTTT
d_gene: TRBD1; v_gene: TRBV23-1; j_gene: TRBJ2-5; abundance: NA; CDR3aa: CASSLPQGIETQYF; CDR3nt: TGCGCCAGCAGTCTACCACAGGGGATCGAGACCCAGTACTTC
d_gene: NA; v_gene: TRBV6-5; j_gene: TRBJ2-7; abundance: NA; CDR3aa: CASSYGPGSYEQYF; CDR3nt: TGTGCCAGCAGTTACGGGCCAGGATCCTACGAGCAGTACTTC
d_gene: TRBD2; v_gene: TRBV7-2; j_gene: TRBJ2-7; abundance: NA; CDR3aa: CASSFGLAGGPPYEQYF; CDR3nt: TGTGCCAGCAGCTTTGGACTAGCGGGAGGCCCCCCTTACGAGCAGTACTTC
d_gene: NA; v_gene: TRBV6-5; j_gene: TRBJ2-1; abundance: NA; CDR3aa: CASSYDPHYNEQFF; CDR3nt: TGTGCCAGCAGTTATGACCCCCACTACAATGAGCAGTTCTTC
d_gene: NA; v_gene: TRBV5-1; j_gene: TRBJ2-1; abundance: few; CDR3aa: CASSLAAGGGFEQFF; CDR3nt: TGCGCCAGCAGCTTGGCGGCAGGGGGGGGATTCGAGCAGTTCTTC
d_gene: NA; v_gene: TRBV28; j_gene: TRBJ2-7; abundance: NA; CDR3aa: CASWDGLELDATYEQYF; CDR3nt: TGTGCCAGCTGGGACGGCCTTGAGCTAGACGCCACCTACGAGCAGTACTTC
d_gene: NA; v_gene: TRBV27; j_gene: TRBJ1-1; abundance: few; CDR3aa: CASSGGNTEAFF; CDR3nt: TGTGCCAGCAGTGGGGGGAACACTGAAGCTTTCTTT
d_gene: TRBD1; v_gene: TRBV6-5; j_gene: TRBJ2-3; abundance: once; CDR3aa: CASRQTGAGTDTQYF; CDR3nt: TGTGCCAGCAGACAGACAGGGGCTGGTACAGATACGCAGTATTTT
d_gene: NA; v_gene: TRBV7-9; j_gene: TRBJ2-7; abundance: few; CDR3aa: CASSPGPTRSEQYF; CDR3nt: TGTGCCAGCAGTCCCGGTCCCACCCGATCCGAGCAGTACTTC
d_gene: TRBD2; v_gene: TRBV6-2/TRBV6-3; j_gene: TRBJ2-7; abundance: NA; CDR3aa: CASSLGLAGALSHLVEQYF; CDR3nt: TGTGCCAGCAGTCTAGGACTAGCGGGTGCTTTATCCCATTTGGTCGAGCAGTACTTC
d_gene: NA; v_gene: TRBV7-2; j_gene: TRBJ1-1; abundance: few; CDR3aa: CASSPHRLYRAFF; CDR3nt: TGTGCCAGCAGCCCTCATAGATTATATAGAGCTTTCTTT
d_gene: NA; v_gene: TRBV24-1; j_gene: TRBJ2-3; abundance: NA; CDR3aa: CATSESGEGTDTQYF; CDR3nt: TGTGCCACCAGTGAGAGCGGAGAAGGCACAGATACGCAGTATTTT
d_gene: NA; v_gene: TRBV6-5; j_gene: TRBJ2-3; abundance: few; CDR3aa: CASSYSGTRDTQYF; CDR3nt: TGTGCCAGCAGTTACTCAGGCACCAGGGATACGCAGTATTTT
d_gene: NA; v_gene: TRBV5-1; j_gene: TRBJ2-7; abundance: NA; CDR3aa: CASREGFSTGEQYF; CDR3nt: TGCGCCAGCCGCGAGGGGTTTTCGACCGGCGAGCAGTACTTC
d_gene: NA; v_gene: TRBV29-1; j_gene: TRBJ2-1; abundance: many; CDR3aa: CSVNSGSSYNEQFF; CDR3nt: TGCAGCGTTAACAGCGGCAGCTCCTACAATGAGCAGTTCTTC
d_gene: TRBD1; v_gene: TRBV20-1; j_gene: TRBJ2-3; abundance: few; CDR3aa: CSARVTGASTDTQYF; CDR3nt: TGCAGTGCTAGGGTGACAGGGGCTAGCACAGATACGCAGTATTTT
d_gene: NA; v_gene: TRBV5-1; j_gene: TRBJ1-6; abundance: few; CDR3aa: CASREGWDSPLHF; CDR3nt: TGCGCCAGCAGAGAGGGGTGGGATTCACCCCTCCACTTT
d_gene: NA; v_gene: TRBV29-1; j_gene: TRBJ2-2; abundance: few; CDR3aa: CSVEFRGADTGELFF; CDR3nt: TGCAGCGTTGAATTTCGGGGGGCGGACACCGGGGAGCTGTTTTTT
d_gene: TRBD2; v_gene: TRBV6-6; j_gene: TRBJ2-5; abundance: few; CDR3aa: CASSSLEGLAGVVKETQYF; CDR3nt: TGTGCCAGCAGTTCCCTGGAGGGACTAGCGGGAGTAGTGAAAGAGACCCAGTACTTC
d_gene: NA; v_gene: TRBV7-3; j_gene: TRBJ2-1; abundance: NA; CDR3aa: CASSQGWSYNEQFF; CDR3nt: TGTGCCAGCAGCCAAGGTTGGTCCTACAATGAGCAGTTCTTC
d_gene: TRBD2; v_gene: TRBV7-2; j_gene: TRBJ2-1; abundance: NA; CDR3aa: CASSLGRLAGGNEQFF; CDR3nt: TGTGCCAGCAGCTTAGGGCGACTAGCGGGAGGCAATGAGCAGTTCTTC
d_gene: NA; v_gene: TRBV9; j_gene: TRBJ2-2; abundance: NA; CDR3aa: CASRATGNTGELFF; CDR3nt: TGTGCCAGCAGGGCTACAGGGAACACCGGGGAGCTGTTTTTT
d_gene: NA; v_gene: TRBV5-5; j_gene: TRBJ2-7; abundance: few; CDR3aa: CASSLAVQLYEQYF; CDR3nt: TGTGCCAGCAGCTTGGCAGTACAGCTCTACGAGCAGTACTTC
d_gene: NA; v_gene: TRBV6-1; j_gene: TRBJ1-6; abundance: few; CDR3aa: CASSEADGRSPLHF; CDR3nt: TGTGCCAGCAGTGAAGCGGACGGGCGTTCACCCCTCCACTTT
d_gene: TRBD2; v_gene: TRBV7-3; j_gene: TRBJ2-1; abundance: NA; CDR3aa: CASSFSGSTYNEQFF; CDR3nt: TGTGCCAGCAGCTTTAGCGGGAGCACCTACAATGAGCAGTTCTTC
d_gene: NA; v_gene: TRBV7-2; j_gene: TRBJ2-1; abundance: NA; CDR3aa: CASSTLAIRGTHNEQFF; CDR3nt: TGTGCCAGCAGCACCCTAGCGATTCGGGGGACTCACAATGAGCAGTTCTTC
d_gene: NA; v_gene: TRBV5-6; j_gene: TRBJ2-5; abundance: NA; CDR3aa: CASSAGGGDIQETQYF; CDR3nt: TGTGCCAGCAGCGCGGGCGGGGGCGACATCCAAGAGACCCAGTACTTC
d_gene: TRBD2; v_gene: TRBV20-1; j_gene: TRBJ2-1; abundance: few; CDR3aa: CSARSGATYNEQFF; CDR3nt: TGCAGTGCTAGAAGCGGGGCTACCTACAATGAGCAGTTCTTC
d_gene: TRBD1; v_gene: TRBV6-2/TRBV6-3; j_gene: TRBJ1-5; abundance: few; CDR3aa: CASNTGGLSNQPQHF; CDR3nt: TGTGCCAGCAATACAGGGGGCCTTAGCAATCAGCCCCAGCATTTT
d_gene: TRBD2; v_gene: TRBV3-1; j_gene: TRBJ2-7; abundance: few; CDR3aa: CASSQAAGGLYEQYF; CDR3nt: TGTGCCAGCAGCCAGGCGGCGGGGGGGCTATACGAGCAGTACTTC
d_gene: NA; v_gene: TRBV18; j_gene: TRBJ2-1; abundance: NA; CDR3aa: CASSPRTIEQFF; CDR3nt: TGTGCCAGCTCACCACGGACTATAGAGCAGTTCTTC
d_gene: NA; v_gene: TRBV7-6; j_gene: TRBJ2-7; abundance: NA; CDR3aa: CASSLAQRGEQYF; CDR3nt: TGTGCCAGCAGCTTAGCGCAAAGGGGCGAGCAGTACTTC
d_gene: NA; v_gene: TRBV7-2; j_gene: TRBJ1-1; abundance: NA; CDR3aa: CASSFRSLQEGGAFF; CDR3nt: TGTGCCAGCAGCTTTCGATCTTTACAGGAGGGTGGAGCTTTCTTT
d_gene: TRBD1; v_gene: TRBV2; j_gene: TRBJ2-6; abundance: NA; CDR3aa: CASRDDRVITGANVLTF; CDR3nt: TGTGCCAGCCGTGATGACAGGGTTATCACTGGGGCCAACGTCCTGACTTTC
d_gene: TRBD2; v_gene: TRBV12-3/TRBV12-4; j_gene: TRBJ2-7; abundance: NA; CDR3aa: CASSFSGLAGVSYEQYF; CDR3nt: TGTGCCAGCAGTTTTTCTGGACTAGCGGGAGTCTCCTACGAGCAGTACTTC
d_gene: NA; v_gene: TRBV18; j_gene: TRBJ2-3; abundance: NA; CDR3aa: CASSPLPTAWRSTDTQYF; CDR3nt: TGTGCCAGCTCACCCTTACCCACCGCGTGGCGGTCCACAGATACGCAGTATTTT
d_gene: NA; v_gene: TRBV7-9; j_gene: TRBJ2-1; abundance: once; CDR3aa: CASSLDNWGLDNEQFF; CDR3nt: TGTGCCAGCAGCTTAGACAACTGGGGTTTGGACAATGAGCAGTTCTTC
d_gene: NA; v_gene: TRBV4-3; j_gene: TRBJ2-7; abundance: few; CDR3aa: CASSQGRGHAYEQYF; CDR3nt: TGCGCCAGCAGCCAAGGACGGGGGCATGCCTACGAGCAGTACTTC
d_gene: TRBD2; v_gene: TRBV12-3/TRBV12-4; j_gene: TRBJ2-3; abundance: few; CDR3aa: CASSFGREGTDTQYF; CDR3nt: TGTGCCAGCAGTTTCGGACGGGAGGGGACAGATACGCAGTATTTT
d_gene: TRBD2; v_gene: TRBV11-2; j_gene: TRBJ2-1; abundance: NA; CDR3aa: CASSLLLAGGPNEQFF; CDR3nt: TGTGCCAGCAGCTTATTGCTAGCGGGCGGCCCCAATGAGCAGTTCTTC
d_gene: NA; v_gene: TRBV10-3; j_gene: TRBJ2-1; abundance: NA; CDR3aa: CAISGAGANEQFF; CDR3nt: TGTGCCATCAGTGGGGCAGGGGCCAATGAGCAGTTCTTC
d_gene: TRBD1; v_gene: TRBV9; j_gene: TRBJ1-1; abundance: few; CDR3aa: CASSVGQGNSNTEAFF; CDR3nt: TGTGCCAGCAGCGTCGGACAGGGGAATTCGAACACTGAAGCTTTCTTT
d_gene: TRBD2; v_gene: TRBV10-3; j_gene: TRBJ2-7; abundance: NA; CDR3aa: CAISESSSGKRDYEQYF; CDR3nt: TGTGCCATCAGTGAGTCGAGTAGCGGGAAAAGAGACTACGAGCAGTACTTC
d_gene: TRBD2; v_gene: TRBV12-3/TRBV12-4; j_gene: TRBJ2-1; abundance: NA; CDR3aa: CASSQTSGRPYNEQFF; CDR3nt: TGTGCCAGCAGCCAGACTAGCGGGAGGCCGTACAATGAGCAGTTCTTC
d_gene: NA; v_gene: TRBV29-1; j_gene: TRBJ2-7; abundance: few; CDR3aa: CSATRGYEQYF; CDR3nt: TGCAGCGCCACAAGGGGGTACGAGCAGTACTTC
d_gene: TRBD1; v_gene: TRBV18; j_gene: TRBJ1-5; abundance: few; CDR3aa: CASSPTGAGQPQHF; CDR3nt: TGTGCCAGCTCACCCACAGGGGCGGGTCAGCCCCAGCATTTT
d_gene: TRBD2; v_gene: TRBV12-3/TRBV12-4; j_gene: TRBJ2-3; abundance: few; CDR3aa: CASSKRGGPDTQYF; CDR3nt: TGTGCCAGCAGCAAGCGGGGGGGCCCAGATACGCAGTATTTT
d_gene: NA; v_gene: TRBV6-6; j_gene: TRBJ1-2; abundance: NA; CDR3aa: CASSPNAAGTYYGYTF; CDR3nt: TGTGCCAGCAGCCCGAACGCGGCCGGGACATACTATGGCTACACCTTC
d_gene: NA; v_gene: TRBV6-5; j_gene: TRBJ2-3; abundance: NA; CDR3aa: CASSRTGITDTQYF; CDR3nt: TGTGCCAGCAGTCGTACAGGGATCACAGATACGCAGTATTTT
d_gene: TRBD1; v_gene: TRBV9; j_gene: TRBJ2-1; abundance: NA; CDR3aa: CASSGRDRGNREQFF; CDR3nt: TGTGCCAGCAGCGGCCGGGACAGGGGTAATCGTGAGCAGTTCTTC
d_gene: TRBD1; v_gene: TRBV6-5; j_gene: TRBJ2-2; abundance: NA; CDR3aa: CASSYQMGDRDTGELFF; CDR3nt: TGTGCCAGCAGTTACCAAATGGGGGACAGGGACACCGGGGAGCTGTTTTTT
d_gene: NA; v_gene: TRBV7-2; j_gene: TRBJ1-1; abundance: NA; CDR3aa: CASSIGSLGTEAFF; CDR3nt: TGTGCCAGCAGCATCGGATCCCTGGGCACTGAAGCTTTCTTT
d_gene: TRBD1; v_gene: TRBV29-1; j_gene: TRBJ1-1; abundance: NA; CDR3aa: CSTCNRGGDTEAFF; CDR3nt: TGCAGCACATGTAACAGGGGGGGAGACACTGAAGCTTTCTTT
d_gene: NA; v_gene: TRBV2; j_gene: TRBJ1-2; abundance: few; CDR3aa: CASSFGQSYGYTF; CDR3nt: TGTGCCAGCAGTTTCGGACAGTCCTATGGCTACACCTTC
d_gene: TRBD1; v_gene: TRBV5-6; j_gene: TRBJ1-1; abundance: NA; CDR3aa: CASSFWATGAHEAFF; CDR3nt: TGTGCCAGCAGCTTTTGGGCGACAGGGGCCCATGAAGCTTTCTTT